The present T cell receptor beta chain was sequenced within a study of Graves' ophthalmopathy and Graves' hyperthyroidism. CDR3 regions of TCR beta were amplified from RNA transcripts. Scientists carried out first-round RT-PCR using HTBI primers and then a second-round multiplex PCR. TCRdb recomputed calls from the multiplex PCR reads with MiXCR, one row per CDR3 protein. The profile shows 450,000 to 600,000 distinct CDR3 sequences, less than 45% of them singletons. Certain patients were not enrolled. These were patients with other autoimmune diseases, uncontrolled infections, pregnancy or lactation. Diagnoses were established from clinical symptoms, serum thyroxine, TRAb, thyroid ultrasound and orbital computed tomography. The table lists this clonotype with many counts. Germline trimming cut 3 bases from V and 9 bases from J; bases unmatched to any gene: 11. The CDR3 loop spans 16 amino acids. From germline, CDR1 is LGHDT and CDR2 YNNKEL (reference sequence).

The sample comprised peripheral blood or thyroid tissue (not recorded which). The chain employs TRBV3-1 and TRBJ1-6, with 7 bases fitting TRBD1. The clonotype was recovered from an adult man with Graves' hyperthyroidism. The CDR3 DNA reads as TGTGCCAGCAGCCACGTACGACAGGGCTGGGCTTCACCCCTCCACTTT. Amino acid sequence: CASSHVRQGWASPLHF.